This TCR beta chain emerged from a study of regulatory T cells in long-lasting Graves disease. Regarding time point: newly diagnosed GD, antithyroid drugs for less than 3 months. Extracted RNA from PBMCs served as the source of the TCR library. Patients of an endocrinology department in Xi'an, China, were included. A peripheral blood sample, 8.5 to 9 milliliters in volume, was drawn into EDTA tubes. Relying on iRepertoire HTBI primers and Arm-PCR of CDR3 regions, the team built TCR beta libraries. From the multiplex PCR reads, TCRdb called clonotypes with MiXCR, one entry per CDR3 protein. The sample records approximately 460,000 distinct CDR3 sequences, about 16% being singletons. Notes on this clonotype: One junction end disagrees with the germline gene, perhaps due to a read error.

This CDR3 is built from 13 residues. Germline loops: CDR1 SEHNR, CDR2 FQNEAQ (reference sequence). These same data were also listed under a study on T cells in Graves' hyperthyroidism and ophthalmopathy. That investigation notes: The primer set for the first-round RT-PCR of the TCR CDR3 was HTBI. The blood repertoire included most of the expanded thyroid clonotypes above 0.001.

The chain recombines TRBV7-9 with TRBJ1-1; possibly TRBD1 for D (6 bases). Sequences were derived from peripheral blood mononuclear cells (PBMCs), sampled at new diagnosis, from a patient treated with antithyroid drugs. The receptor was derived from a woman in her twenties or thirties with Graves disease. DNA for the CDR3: TGCACGATCCGGGACAACATGAACACTGAAGCTTTCTTT. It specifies CTIRDNMNTEAFF. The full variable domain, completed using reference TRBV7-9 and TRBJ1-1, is DTGVSQNPRHKITKRGQNVTFRCDPISEHNRLYWYRQTLGQGPEFLTYFQNEAQLEKSRLLSDRFSAERPKGSFSTLEIQRTEQGDSAMYLCTIRDNMNTEAFFGQGTRLTVV.